This section outlines one T cell receptor (beta chain) sequence together with its context. This record belongs to a study of control samples from healthy donors and cancer patients. The CDR3 is 13 amino acids. Looked up from germline, CDR1 is SGHDT and CDR2 is YYEEEE. Trimming cost V 3 bases and J 1 base, with 7 bases left between them. Here immunoSEQ multiplex PCR was the method, and the copy in TCRdb shows in-frame clones only, minus some. The repertoire has about 140,000 clones, approximately 94% of them found once; the top ten carry approximately 14%. The sample taken for sequencing was blood. The chain carries TRBV5-6 and TRBJ2-5; D is unresolved. The clonotype originates from a man in his forties in good health. The CDR3 DNA reads as TGTGCCAGCAGCTGGACCTCCCAAGAGACCCAGTACTTC. As protein: CASSWTSQETQYF. The complete variable domain, with remaining parts taken from reference TRBV5-6 and TRBJ2-5, reads DAGVTQSPTHLIKTRGQQVTLRCSPKSGHDTVSWYQQALGQGPQFIFQYYEEEERQRGNFPDRFSGHQFPNYSSELNVNALLLGDSALYLCASSWTSQETQYFGPGTRLLVL.